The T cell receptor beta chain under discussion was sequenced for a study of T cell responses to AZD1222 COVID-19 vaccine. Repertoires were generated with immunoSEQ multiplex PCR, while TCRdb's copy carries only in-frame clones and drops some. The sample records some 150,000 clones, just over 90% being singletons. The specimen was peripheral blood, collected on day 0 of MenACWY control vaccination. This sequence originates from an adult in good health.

The CDR3 DNA sequence: TGCGCCAGCAGTCAATCGGCGGTGGGGACGGATTGGGGTGAAGCTTTCTTT. This gives the protein CASSQSAVGTDWGEAFF. The rearrangement joins TRBV23-1 to TRBJ1-1, with D maybe TRBD1 (5 bases). TRBV23-1 is identified as an open reading frame with a role that is uncertain. Trimming removed 0 bases at V and 7 bases at J, with 21 bases between. The CDR3 is 17 amino acids.